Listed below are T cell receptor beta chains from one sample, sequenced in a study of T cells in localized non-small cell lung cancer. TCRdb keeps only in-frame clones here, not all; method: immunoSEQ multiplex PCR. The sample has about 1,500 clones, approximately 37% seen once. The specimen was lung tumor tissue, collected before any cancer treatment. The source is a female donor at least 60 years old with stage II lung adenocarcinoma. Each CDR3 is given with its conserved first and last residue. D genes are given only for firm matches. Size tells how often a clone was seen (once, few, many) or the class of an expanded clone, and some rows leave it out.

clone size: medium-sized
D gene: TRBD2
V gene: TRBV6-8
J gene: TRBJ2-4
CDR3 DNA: TGTGCCAGCAGCTCCCCCGGGGAGGGGGCCAAAAACATTCAGTACTTC
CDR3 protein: CASSSPGEGAKNIQYF

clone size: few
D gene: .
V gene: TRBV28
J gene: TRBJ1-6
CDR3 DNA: TGTGCCAGCAGGGCAGGTAACCTTGGTAATTCACCCCTCCACTTT
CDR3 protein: CASRAGNLGNSPLHF

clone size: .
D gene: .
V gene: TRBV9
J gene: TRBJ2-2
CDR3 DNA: TGTGCCAGCAGCCCCCGTGGGACCGGGGAGCTGTTTTTT
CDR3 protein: CASSPRGTGELFF

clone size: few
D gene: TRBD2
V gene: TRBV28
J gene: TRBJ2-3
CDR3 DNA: TGTGCCAGCAGTTCATCTAGCGGCTTAAGCACAGATACGCAGTATTTT
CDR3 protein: CASSSSSGLSTDTQYF

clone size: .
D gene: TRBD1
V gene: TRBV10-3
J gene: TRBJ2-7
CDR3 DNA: TGTGCCAGCGCCCGGGACAGGGGTCAGAACGAGCAATACTTC
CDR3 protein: CASARDRGQNEQYF

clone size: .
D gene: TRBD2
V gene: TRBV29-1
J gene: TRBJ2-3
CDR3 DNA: TGCAGCGTTGGGACTAGCGGGAGATTAGATACGCAGTATTTT
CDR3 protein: CSVGTSGRLDTQYF

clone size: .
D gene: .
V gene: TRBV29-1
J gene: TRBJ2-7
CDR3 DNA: TGCAGCGTTCGAAGCTCGGTGGGACGCGAGCAGTACTTC
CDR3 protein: CSVRSSVGREQYF

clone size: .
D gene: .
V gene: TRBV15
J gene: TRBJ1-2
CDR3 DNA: TGTGCCACCGCTGAAGGGGCCTACTATGGCTACACCTTC
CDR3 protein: CATAEGAYYGYTF

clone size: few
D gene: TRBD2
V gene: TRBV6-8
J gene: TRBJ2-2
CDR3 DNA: TGTGCCAGCAGTTACGGCGGGAGGATCACCGGGGAGCTGTTTTTT
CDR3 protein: CASSYGGRITGELFF

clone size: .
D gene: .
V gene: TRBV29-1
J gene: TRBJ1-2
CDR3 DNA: TGCAGCGGCTTACTATGGACTGCCGAGTCTGACTATGGCTACACCTTC
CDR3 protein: CSGLLWTAESDYGYTF

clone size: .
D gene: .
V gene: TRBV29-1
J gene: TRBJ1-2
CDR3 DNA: TGCAGCGTTGGTCCAGCCAAGATTAACTATGGCTACACCTTC
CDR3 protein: CSVGPAKINYGYTF

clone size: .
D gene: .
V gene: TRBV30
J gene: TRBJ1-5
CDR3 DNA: TGTGCCTGGAGTGTTCCTGACAGGATGAATCAGCCCCAGCATTTT
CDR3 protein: CAWSVPDRMNQPQHF

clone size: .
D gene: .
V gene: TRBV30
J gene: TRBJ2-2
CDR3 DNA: TGTGCCTGGAGTTTCAGCGCCGGGGAGCTGTTTTTT
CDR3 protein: CAWSFSAGELFF

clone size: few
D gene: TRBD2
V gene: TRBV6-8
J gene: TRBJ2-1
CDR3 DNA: TGTGCCAGCGTAAGAGCGGGAGGGCGTAAGAATGAGCAGTTCTTC
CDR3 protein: CASVRAGGRKNEQFF

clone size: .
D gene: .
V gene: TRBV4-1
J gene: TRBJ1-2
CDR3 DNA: TGCGCCAGCAGCCAAGATTCGGCTAACTATGGCTACACCTTC
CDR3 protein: CASSQDSANYGYTF

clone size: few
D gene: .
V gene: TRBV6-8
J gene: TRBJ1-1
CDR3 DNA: TGTGCCAGCAGTTACTCCCTCCACAGCCTTCAGAACACTGAAGCTTTCTTT
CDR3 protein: CASSYSLHSLQNTEAFF

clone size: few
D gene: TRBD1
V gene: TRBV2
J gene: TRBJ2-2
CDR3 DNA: TGTGCCAGCACCTTAACAGGGGTCCGGGAGCTGTTTTTT
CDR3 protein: CASTLTGVRELFF